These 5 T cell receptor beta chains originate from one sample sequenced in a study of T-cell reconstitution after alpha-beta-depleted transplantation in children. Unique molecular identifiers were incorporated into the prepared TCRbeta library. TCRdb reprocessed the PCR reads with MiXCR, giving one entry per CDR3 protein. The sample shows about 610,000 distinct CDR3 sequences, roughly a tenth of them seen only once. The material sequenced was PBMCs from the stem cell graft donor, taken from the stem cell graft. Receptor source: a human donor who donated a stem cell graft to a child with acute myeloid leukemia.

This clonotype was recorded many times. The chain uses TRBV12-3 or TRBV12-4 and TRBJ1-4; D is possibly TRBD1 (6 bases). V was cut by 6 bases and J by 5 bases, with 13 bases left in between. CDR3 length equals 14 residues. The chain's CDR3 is CASRVTGPNEKLFF. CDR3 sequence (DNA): TGTGCCAGCAGAGTTACAGGGCCGAATGAAAAACTGTTTTTT.

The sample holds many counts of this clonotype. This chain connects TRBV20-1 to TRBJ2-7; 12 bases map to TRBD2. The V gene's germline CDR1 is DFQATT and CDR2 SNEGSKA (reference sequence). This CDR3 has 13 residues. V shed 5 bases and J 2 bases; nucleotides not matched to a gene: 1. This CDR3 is CSAWTSGTYEQYF. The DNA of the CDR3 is TGCAGTGCTTGGACTAGCGGGACCTACGAGCAGTACTTC.

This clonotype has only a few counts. The CDR3 DNA sequence: TGTGCCAGCAGCTTAGCGGCGACTAGCGGGAGTTTGTACTACGAGCAGTACTTC. Its protein is CASSLAATSGSLYYEQYF. The J gene is TRBJ2-7, the V gene TRBV7-2; 12 nucleotides align to TRBD2. Per germline, CDR1 SGHTA and CDR2 FQGNSA. The CDR3 spans 18 residues. Germline trimming cut 0 bases from V and 3 bases from J; bases unmatched to any gene: 9.

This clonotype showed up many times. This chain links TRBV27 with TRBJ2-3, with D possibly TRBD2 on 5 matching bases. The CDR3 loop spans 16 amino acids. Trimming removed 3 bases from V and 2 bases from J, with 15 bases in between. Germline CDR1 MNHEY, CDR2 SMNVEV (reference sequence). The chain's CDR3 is CASSFDRTHYTDTQYF. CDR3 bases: TGTGCCAGCAGTTTCGACCGGACTCATTACACAGATACGCAGTATTTT.

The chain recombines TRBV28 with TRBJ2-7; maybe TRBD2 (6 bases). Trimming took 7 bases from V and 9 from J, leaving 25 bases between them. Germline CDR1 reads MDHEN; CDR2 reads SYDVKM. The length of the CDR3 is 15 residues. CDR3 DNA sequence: TGTGCCAGCACCTCGGAGGGGCCCCTCCACTGGGCGCAGTACTTC. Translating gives CASTSEGPLHWAQYF.